The 31 T cell receptor beta chains in this list originate from one sample, sequenced in a study of blood T cell repertoires in COVID-19. Clones were read by immunoSEQ multiplex PCR, and TCRdb kept only the in-frame ones, dropping some. This sample has about 99,000 clones, with about 89% found just once. Material: peripheral blood. The origin of the receptors is a man over 45 with acute or convalescent COVID-19.

This chain joins TRBV28 and TRBJ2-7, with 9 bases matching TRBD2. The CDR3 runs to 14 residues. Germline V lookup: CDR1 MDHEN, CDR2 SYDVKM. Unmatched junction bases numbered 10, after V lost 7 bases and J lost 6 bases. The chain's CDR3 is CASTPSGMVSEQYF. The CDR3 nucleotides are TGTGCCAGCACCCCTAGCGGGATGGTCTCCGAGCAGTACTTC.

This chain uses TRBV2 with TRBJ2-1; 10 nucleotides agree with TRBD2. The CDR3 is 15 residues long. CDR1 is SNHLY, CDR2 FYNNEI, per germline. The ends lost 6 bases at V and 2 bases at J; junction bases unmatched: 4. CDR3 protein: CASSASGSPYNEQFF. The CDR3 nucleotides are TGTGCCAGCAGCGCTAGCGGGAGCCCCTACAATGAGCAGTTCTTC.

This chain uses TRBV19 with TRBJ1-2; D ambiguous. The CDR3 totals 12 residues. In germline, CDR1 is LNHDA, CDR2 SQIVND (reference sequence). V dropped 9 bases and J dropped 8 bases, with 16 bases sitting between them. The CDR3 region is CASSPGVRGYTF. The DNA of the CDR3 is TGTGCCAGCTCCCCCGGGGTTAGAGGCTACACCTTC.

The chain carries TRBV29-1 and TRBJ2-3; D is perhaps TRBD1 (6 bases). The V gene lost 6 bases and the J gene lost 2 bases, with 9 bases spanning the gap. Germline lookup yields CDR1 SQVTM and CDR2 ANQGSEA. The length of the CDR3 is 12 residues. The CDR3 sequence: CSVGQTTDTQYF. Here the CDR3 DNA reads TGCAGCGTCGGACAGACCACAGATACGCAGTATTTT.

The rearrangement uses TRBV27 and TRBJ2-3; 11 nucleotides match TRBD2. Germline V gene lookup returns CDR1 MNHEY and CDR2 SMNVEV (reference sequence). Germline trimming cut 2 bases from V and 2 bases from J; bases unmatched to any gene: 6. The CDR3 covers 17 residues. The CDR3 reads CASSLKASGRLTDTQYF. The CDR3 nucleotides are TGTGCCAGCAGTTTAAAGGCTAGCGGGAGGCTCACAGATACGCAGTATTTT.

V gene TRBV6-5 combines with J gene TRBJ1-1; D is ambiguous. The germline gives CDR1 MNHEY, CDR2 SVGAGI. The CDR3 is 12 amino acids. The ends were cut back, 7 bases at V and 5 bases at J, with 11 bases in the middle. The CDR3 DNA reads TGTGCCAGCAAAACTGCATCTACTGAAGCTTTCTTT. This sequence encodes CASKTASTEAFF.

This chain connects TRBV12-5 to TRBJ1-1; the match to TRBD1 covers 7 bases. V trimming: 2 bases; J trimming: 0 bases; junction bases outside the gene matches: 0. This CDR3 comprises 14 residues. Germline V CDR1 and CDR2: LGHNT, FRNRAP. The CDR3 region has the DNA TGTGCTAGTGGTTTGACAGGGGTGAACACTGAAGCTTTCTTT. Residues: CASGLTGVNTEAFF.

The chain recombines TRBV11-2 with TRBJ2-7, with a weak D call TRBD1 (5 bases). CDR3 length equals 14 residues. V lost 5 bases to trimming and J lost 2 bases, with 13 bases between them. Germline V CDR1 and CDR2: SGHAT, FQNNGV. The CDR3 protein is CASSPNQGPYEQYF. The CDR3 region has the DNA TGTGCCAGCAGCCCCAACCAGGGTCCCTACGAGCAGTACTTC.

The chain uses TRBV11-3 and TRBJ2-3, with TRBD2 identical over 9 bases. Germline V gives CDR1 SGHNT, CDR2 YENEEA. This CDR3 spans 16 amino acids. Trimming took 5 bases from V and 5 from J; bases not matched to a gene: 11. CDR3 DNA sequence: TGTGCCAGCAGCCTCCTGAGCGGGAGGACGGTAGATACGCAGTATTTT. Protein sequence: CASSLLSGRTVDTQYF.

V is TRBV7-9 and J is TRBJ2-5; the D gene is possibly TRBD2 (6 bases). Trimming took off 3 bases at V and 5 bases at J, with 16 bases between the two ends. Germline values: CDR1 SEHNR, CDR2 FQNEAQ (reference sequence). This CDR3 spans 15 amino acids. For the CDR3, the DNA is TGTGCCAGCAGCTTCGGACTTTCGGGGGAGGAGACCCAGTACTTC. Protein product: CASSFGLSGEETQYF.

V usage is TRBV5-1 and J usage is TRBJ1-1; TRBD1 matches at 7 bases. This CDR3 is built from 16 residues. V trimming: 0 bases; J trimming: 5 bases; junction bases outside the gene matches: 10. Germline-derived CDR1 and CDR2 are SGHRS and YFSETQ. The CDR3 DNA sequence: TGCGCCAGCAGCTTGGCCATGACAGGGATGGGAACTGAAGCTTTCTTT. Translated: CASSLAMTGMGTEAFF.

The chain is built from TRBV18 and TRBJ2-2, with 7 bases identical to TRBD2. Germline V CDR1 and CDR2: KGHSH, LQKENI. The CDR3 is 16 residues long. V was pared by 2 bases and J by 8 bases, with 11 bases of the junction left unmatched. In DNA form, the CDR3 reads TGTGCCAGCTCACCAATACTAGCGAGCCGAGAGGGGGAGCTGTTTTTT. It encodes CASSPILASREGELFF.

This rearrangement joins TRBV19 to TRBJ2-3; the match to TRBD2 covers 7 bases. Germline assignment: CDR1 LNHDA and CDR2 SQIVND (reference sequence). V trimming: 2 bases; J trimming: 0 bases; junction bases outside the gene matches: 5. The CDR3 runs to 16 residues. CDR3 residues: CASSIRLAASTDTQYF. CDR3 DNA: TGTGCCAGTAGTATACGACTAGCCGCTAGCACAGATACGCAGTATTTT. Using reference TRBV19 and TRBJ2-3 for the parts outside the CDR3, the full variable domain is DGGITQSPKYLFRKEGQNVTLSCEQNLNHDAMYWYRQDPGQGLRLIYYSQIVNDFQKGDIAEGYSVSREKKESFPLTVTSAQKNPTAFYLCASSIRLAASTDTQYFGPGTRLTVL.

The chain employs TRBV5-1 and TRBJ2-2; TRBD2 agrees at 7 bases. The CDR3 extends over 15 amino acids. The V segment lost 1 base and the J segment 4 bases; nucleotides outside the gene matches: 4. In germline, CDR1 is SGHRS, CDR2 YFSETQ. CDR3 sequence (DNA): TGCGCCAGCAGCTTGTCTAGCGGAGTCACCGGGGAGCTGTTTTTT. Protein sequence: CASSLSSGVTGELFF.

This sequence joins TRBV15 and TRBJ2-7; no clear D. The germline V gene encodes CDR1 LNHNV and CDR2 YYDKDF (reference sequence). Trimming shortened V by 0 bases and J by 4 bases, and 4 bases separated the two germline ends. This CDR3 is built from 12 residues. DNA for the CDR3: TGTGCCACCAGCAGAGATTATTACGAGCAGTACTTC. Amino acids: CATSRDYYEQYF.

The rearrangement uses TRBV5-1 and TRBJ2-1; the D gene is possibly TRBD2 (6 bases). This CDR3 contains 11 residues. Germline CDR1 and CDR2: SGHRS and YFSETQ. Trimming took 6 bases from V and 11 from J, leaving 12 bases between them. This CDR3 is CASMIRGKQFF. For the CDR3, the DNA is TGCGCCAGCATGATCCGCGGGAAGCAGTTCTTC.

This clone appeared a few times. The chain employs TRBV5-4 and TRBJ2-3; weak D call: TRBD2 (6 bases). CDR1 SGHNT and CDR2 YYREEE come from the germline V gene (reference sequence). V lost 2 bases and J lost 2, with 12 bases in between. The length of the CDR3 is 15 residues. For the CDR3, the DNA is TGTGCCAGCAGCTTAACGGGAGCTCTCACAGATACGCAGTATTTT. Translation gives CASSLTGALTDTQYF.

This clone turned up a few times. The chain couples TRBV28 to TRBJ1-2; a weak D match, TRBD1 (6 bases). The CDR3 length is 13 residues. Germline lookup yields CDR1 MDHEN and CDR2 SYDVKM. Deletions cut 6 bases from V and 2 bases from J, with 10 bases between. In nucleotides, the CDR3 is TGTGCCAGCAGCCGCGACAGGAACTATGGCTACACCTTC. Amino acids: CASSRDRNYGYTF.

The genes are TRBV14 and TRBJ2-7, with 11 nucleotides matching TRBD2. Germline trimming cut 0 bases from V and 5 bases from J; bases unmatched to any gene: 6. The CDR3 totals 16 residues. Germline V gene data show CDR1 as SGHDN and CDR2 as FVKESK. The CDR3 spells CASSQDRLAGRDEQYF. In nucleotides, the CDR3 is TGTGCCAGCAGCCAAGATAGACTAGCGGGGAGGGACGAGCAGTACTTC.

V gene TRBV2 combines with J gene TRBJ1-4, with TRBD1 matching 7 bases. CDR1 is SNHLY, CDR2 FYNNEI, per germline. The CDR3 is 14 residues long. V gave up 4 bases and J gave up 5 bases; unmatched junction bases: 4. The CDR3 nucleotides read TGTGCCAGCAGTGTTCCGGGACAGAATGAAAAACTGTTTTTT. Its translation is CASSVPGQNEKLFF.

This sequence joins TRBV9 and TRBJ2-6; TRBD2 agrees at 13 bases. The CDR3 totals 21 residues. Trimming at V came to 4 bases and at J to 0 bases, leaving 13 bases not matched to a gene. Germline lookup yields CDR1 SGDLS and CDR2 YYNGEE. The CDR3 DNA follows: TGTGCCAGCAGCAAACCGGGACGGGGACTAGCGGGGCCCTCTGGGGCCAACGTCCTGACTTTC. Its translation is CASSKPGRGLAGPSGANVLTF.

This chain links TRBV5-4 with TRBJ2-1, with a tentative D call TRBD1 (5 bases). The V gene lost 7 bases and the J gene lost 8 bases, with 19 bases spanning the gap. The germline gives CDR1 SGHNT, CDR2 YYREEE (reference sequence). CDR3 length: 14 residues. The CDR3 sequence is CASSNRQGRYEQFF. The DNA for the CDR3 is TGTGCCAGCTCCAACAGGCAGGGAAGGTATGAGCAGTTCTTC.

The rearrangement links TRBV18 to TRBJ2-2; 14 positions match TRBD2. CDR3 size: 16 residues. Trimming took 5 bases from V and 3 from J; bases not matched to a gene: 2. CDR1 KGHSH and CDR2 LQKENI come from the germline V gene. The CDR3 here is CASSSGLAGDTGELFF. The CDR3 nucleotides read TGTGCCAGCTCATCGGGACTAGCGGGAGACACCGGGGAGCTGTTTTTT.

This clone was observed a single time. The chain carries TRBV7-9 and TRBJ2-7; weak D call: TRBD1 (5 bases). The CDR3 runs to 14 residues. Germline lookup yields CDR1 SEHNR and CDR2 FQNEAQ (reference sequence). The V gene lost 1 base and the J gene lost 2 bases, with 9 bases spanning the gap. CDR3 in DNA: TGTGCCAGCAGCTTAGGCAGGGTCGCCTACGAGCAGTACTTC. Amino acid sequence: CASSLGRVAYEQYF.

This clone showed up just once. The rearrangement uses TRBV3-1 (or the pseudogene TRBV3-2) and TRBJ1-6; 9 bases are a match to TRBD1. V gave up 3 bases and J gave up 0 bases; unmatched junction bases: 9. CDR3 size: 19 residues. Germline CDR1 is LGHDT and CDR2 is YNNKEL (reference sequence). The chain's CDR3 is CASSHSGTGRTSYNSPLHF. CDR3 nucleotides: TGTGCCAGCAGCCATTCCGGGACAGGGAGAACCTCCTATAATTCACCCCTCCACTTT.

This clone has just one count. The V gene is TRBV10-3, the J gene TRBJ2-7, with 8 positions matching TRBD1. J gave up 6 bases and V 10 bases, and 5 bases lay outside the gene matches. The CDR3 runs to 11 residues. Germline V gene data show CDR1 as ENHRY and CDR2 as SYGVKD. CDR3 protein: CATQGAGEQYF. The CDR3 nucleotides read TGTGCCACTCAGGGGGCCGGCGAGCAGTACTTC.

This clone was recorded a few times. The CDR3: CASSEALGQGNQPQHF. The CDR3 region has the DNA TGTGCCAGCAGTGAAGCGCTTGGGCAGGGGAATCAGCCCCAGCATTTT. V is TRBV2 and J is TRBJ1-5; D is possibly TRBD1 (6 bases). Trimming shortened V by 0 bases and J by 4 bases, and 13 bases separated the two germline ends. CDR1 is SNHLY and CDR2 is FYNNEI in the germline V gene. The CDR3 spans 16 residues.

This clone was detected only a few times. The chain employs TRBV9 and TRBJ2-2, with D possibly TRBD1 on 6 matching bases. Trimming removed 4 bases from V and 3 bases from J, with 13 bases in between. This CDR3 has 15 residues. Germline CDR1 reads SGDLS; CDR2 reads YYNGEE. The CDR3 DNA sequence: TGTGCCAGCAGCCCACAGGGCTGGGACACCGGGGAGCTGTTTTTT. Its protein is CASSPQGWDTGELFF.

This clone was recorded once. CDR3 region: CASSLGDAGNTIYF. The CDR3 DNA reads TGTGCCAGCAGCTTGGGAGATGCTGGAAACACCATATATTTT. The rearrangement links TRBV7-9 to TRBJ1-3, with D hard to call. Germline CDR1 reads SEHNR; CDR2 reads FQNEAQ (reference sequence). CDR3 length equals 14 residues. Trimming removed 3 bases at V and 2 bases at J, with 8 bases between.

The chain recombines TRBV28 with TRBJ1-1, with D uncertain. The CDR3 has 14 residues. Per germline, CDR1 MDHEN and CDR2 SYDVKM. V dropped 6 bases and J dropped 4 bases, with 15 bases sitting between them. CDR3 residues: CASSPRWEGTEAFF. The CDR3 nucleotides read TGTGCCAGCAGCCCAAGGTGGGAGGGCACTGAAGCTTTCTTT.

This chain uses TRBV19 with TRBJ1-5, with D perhaps TRBD1 (6 bases). The V gene's germline CDR1 is LNHDA and CDR2 SQIVND (reference sequence). CDR3 size: 14 residues. V dropped 4 bases and J dropped 3 bases, with 10 bases sitting between them. Written as DNA, the CDR3 is TGTGCCAGTAGTACCGACAGGCCCAATCAGCCCCAGCATTTT. Its protein is CASSTDRPNQPQHF.